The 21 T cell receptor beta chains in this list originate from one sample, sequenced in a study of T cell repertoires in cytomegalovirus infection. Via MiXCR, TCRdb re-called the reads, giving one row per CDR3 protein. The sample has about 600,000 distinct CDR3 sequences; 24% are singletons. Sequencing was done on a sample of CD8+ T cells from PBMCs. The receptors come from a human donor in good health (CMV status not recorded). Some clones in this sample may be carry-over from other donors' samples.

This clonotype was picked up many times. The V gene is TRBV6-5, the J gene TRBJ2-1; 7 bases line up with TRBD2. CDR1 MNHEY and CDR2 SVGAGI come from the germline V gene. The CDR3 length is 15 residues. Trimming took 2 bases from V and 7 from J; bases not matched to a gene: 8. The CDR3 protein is CASSYQRGGRNEQFF. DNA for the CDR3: TGTGCCAGCAGTTACCAGCGGGGCGGCAGGAATGAGCAGTTCTTC.

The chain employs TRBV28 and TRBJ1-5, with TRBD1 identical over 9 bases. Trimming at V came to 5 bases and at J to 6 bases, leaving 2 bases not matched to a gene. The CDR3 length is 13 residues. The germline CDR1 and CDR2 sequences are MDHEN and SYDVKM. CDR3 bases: TGTGCCAGCAGTGGACAGGGGTTTCAGCCCCAGCATTTT. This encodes CASSGQGFQPQHF. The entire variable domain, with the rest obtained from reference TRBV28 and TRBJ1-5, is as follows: DVKVTQSSRYLVKRTGEKVFLECVQDMDHENMFWYRQDPGLGLRLIYFSYDVKMKEKGDIPEGYSVSREKKERFSLILESASTNQTSMYLCASSGQGFQPQHFGDGTRLSIL.

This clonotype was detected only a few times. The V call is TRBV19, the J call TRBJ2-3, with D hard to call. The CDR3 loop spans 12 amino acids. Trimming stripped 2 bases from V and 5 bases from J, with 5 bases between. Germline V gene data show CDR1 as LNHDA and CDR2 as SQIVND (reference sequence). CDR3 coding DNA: TGTGCCAGTAGTATAACCGGAGATACGCAGTATTTT. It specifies CASSITGDTQYF.

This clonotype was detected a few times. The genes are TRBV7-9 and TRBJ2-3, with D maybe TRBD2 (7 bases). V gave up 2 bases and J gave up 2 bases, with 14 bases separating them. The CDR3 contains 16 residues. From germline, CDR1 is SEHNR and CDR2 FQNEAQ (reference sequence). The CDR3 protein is CASSLTGGGHTDTQYF. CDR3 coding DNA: TGTGCCAGCAGCTTAACGGGCGGGGGACACACAGATACGCAGTATTTT.

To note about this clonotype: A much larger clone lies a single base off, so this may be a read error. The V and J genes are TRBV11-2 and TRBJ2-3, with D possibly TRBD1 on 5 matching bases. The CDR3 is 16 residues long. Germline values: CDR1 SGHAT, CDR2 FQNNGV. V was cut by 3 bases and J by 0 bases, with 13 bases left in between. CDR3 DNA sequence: TGTGCCAGCAGCTTCGGCAAGGGGATGAGCACAGATACGCAGTATTTT. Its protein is CASSFGKGMSTDTQYF.

CDR3 coding DNA: TGTGCCAGCAGTGACCAGGCTAGCGGGGGGCCGTACCATGAGCAGTTCTTC. Its protein is CASSDQASGGPYHEQFF. The gene calls are TRBV6-4 and TRBJ2-1; TRBD2 matches 11 bases. Germline CDR1 and CDR2: MRHNA and SNTAGT. V shed 2 bases and J 8 bases; nucleotides not matched to a gene: 11. The CDR3 consists of 17 residues.

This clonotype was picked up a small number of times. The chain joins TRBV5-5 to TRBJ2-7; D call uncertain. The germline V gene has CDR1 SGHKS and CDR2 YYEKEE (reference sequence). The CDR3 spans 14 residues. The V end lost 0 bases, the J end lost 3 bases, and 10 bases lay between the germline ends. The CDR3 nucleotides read TGTGCCAGCAGCTTGGTTCGTCATGACTACGAGCAGTACTTC. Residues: CASSLVRHDYEQYF.

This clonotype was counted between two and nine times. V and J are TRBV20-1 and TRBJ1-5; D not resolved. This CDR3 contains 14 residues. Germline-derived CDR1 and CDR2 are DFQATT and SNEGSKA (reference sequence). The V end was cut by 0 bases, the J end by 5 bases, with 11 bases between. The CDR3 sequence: CSAREEQPDQPQHF. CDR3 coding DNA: TGCAGTGCTAGAGAGGAACAACCGGATCAGCCCCAGCATTTT.

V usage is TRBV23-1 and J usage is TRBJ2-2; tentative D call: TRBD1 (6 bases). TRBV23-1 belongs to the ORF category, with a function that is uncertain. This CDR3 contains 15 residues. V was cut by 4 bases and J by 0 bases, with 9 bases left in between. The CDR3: CASSRNRANTGELFF. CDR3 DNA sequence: TGCGCCAGCAGTCGGAACAGGGCGAACACCGGGGAGCTGTTTTTT.

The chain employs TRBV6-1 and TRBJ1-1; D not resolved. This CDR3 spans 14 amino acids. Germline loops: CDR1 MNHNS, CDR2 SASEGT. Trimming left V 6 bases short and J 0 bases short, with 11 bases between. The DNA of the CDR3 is TGTGCCAGCAGGGGCCAGGCCATGAACACTGAAGCTTTCTTT. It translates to CASRGQAMNTEAFF.

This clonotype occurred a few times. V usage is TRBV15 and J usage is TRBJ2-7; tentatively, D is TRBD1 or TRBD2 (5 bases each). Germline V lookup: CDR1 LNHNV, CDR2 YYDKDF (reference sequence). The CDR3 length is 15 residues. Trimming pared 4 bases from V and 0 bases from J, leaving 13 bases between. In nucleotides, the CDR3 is TGTGCCACCAGCACCCAGGGACCAAACTCCTACGAGCAGTACGTC. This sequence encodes CATSTQGPNSYEQYV.

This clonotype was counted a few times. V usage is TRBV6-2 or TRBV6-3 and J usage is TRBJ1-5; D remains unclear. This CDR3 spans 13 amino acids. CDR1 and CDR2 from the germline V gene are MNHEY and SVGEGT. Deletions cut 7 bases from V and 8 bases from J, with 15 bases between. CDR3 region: CASNSRDFEPQHF. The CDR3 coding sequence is TGTGCCAGCAATTCTCGGGATTTTGAGCCCCAGCATTTT.

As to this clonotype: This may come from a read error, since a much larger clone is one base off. The CDR3 loop is CARSTPLGRGTGNTIYF. The CDR3 coding sequence is TGTGCCAGGAGCACCCCGTTGGGCAGGGGGACTGGAAACACCATATATTTT. The chain uses TRBV7-2 and TRBJ1-3, with 7 bases aligning to TRBD1. With V trimmed by 9 bases and J by 2 bases, 16 bases remained unmatched. Germline V lookup: CDR1 SGHTA, CDR2 FQGNSA. The CDR3 spans 17 residues.

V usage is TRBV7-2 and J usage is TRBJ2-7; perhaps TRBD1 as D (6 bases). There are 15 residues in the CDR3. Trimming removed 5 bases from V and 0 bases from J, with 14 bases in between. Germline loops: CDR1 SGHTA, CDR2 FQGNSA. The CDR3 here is CASSPNTGSSYEQYF. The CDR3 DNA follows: TGTGCCAGCAGCCCTAATACAGGGAGCTCCTACGAGCAGTACTTC.

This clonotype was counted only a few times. The CDR3 is CASIRAGSSYNEQFF. CDR3 DNA sequence: TGTGCCAGCATTCGAGCGGGGAGCTCCTACAATGAGCAGTTCTTC. This chain links TRBV2 with TRBJ2-1; 7 bases fit TRBD2. The CDR3 contains 15 residues. Germline V gene data show CDR1 as SNHLY and CDR2 as FYNNEI. With 7 bases clipped from V and 0 bases from J, the junction kept 6 bases outside the gene matches.

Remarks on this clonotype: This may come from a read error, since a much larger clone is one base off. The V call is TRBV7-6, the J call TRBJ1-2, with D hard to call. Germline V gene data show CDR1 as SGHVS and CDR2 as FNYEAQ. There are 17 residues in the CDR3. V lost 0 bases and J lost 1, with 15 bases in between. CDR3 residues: CASSLAKEGGRNYGYTF. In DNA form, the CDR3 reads TGTGCCAGCAGCTTAGCGAAAGAGGGCGGCCGTAACTATGGCTACACCTTC. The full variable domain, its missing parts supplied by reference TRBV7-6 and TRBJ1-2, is GAGVSQSPRYKVTKRGQDVALRCDPISGHVSLYWYRQALGQGPEFLTYFNYEAQQDKSGLPNDRFSAERPEGSISTLTIQRTEQRDSAMYRCASSLAKEGGRNYGYTFGSGTRLTVV.

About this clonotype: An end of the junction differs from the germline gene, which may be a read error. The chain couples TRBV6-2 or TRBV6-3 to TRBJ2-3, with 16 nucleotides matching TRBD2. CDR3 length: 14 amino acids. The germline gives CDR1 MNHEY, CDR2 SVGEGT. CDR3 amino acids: CASGSSGLAGGEDF. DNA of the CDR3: TGTGCCAGCGGATCATCGGGACTAGCGGGGGGGGAGGATTTT.

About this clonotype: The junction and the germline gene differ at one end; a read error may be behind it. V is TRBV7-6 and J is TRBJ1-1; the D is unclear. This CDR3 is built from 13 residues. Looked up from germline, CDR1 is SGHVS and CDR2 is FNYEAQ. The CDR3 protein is CASSFQVNTEAFF. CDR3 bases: TGTGCTAGCAGCTTCCAAGTAAACACTGAAGCTTTCTTT.

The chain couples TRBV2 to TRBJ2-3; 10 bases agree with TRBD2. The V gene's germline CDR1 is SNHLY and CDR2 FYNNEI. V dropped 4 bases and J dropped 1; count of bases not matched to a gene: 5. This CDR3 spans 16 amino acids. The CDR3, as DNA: TGTGCCAGCAGTGGGCTAGCGGGGGACCGCACAGATACGCAGTATTTT. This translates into CASSGLAGDRTDTQYF. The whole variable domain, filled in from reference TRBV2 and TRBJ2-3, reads EPEVTQTPSHQVTQMGQEVILRCVPISNHLYFYWYRQILGQKVEFLVSFYNNEISEKSEIFDDQFSVERPDGSNFTLKIRSTKLEDSAMYFCASSGLAGDRTDTQYFGPGTRLTVL.

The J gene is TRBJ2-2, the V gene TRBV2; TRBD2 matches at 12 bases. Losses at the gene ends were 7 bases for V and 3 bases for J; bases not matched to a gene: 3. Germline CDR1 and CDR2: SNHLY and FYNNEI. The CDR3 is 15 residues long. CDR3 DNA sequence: TGTGCCAGCAAGCGACTAGCGGGGGACACCGGGGAGCTGTTTTTT. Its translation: CASKRLAGDTGELFF.

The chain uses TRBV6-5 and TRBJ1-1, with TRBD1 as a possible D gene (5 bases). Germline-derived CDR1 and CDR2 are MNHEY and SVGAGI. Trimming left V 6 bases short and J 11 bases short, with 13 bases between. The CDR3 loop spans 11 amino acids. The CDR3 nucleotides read TGTGCCAGCAGCCCAGGGTCAATTGCTTTCTTT. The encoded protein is CASSPGSIAFF.